This is a list of T cell receptor beta chains from one sample in a study of shared clonotypes between healthy human individuals. Sequenced by immunoSEQ multiplex PCR; TCRdb stores in-frame clones only, minus some. The sample holds about 340,000 clones; roughly 80% are singletons and the top ten take more than 9%. The material sequenced was memory CD4+ T cells sorted from blood. Receptors were obtained from a man aged 25-45 years in good health. CDR3s leave out the opening cysteine and the closing phenylalanine or tryptophan. Each record gives: V gene, clone size, J gene, CDR3 protein. Part of the rows lack a size; the others show once, few, many or a class for expanded clones.

>TRBV30|-|TRBJ1-2
AWSVRLNYGYT
>TRBV10-2|many|TRBJ2-1
ASSIGINEQF
>TRBV11-2|-|TRBJ1-1
ASMIYVRAEAF
>TRBV21-1|-|TRBJ2-5
ASSKDRQGGTQY
>TRBV14|many|TRBJ2-1
ASSLKLGVSYNEQF
>TRBV28|few|TRBJ1-4
ASTPSGIGEKLF
>TRBV27|few|TRBJ2-6
ASRLGANVLT
>TRBV2|-|TRBJ2-3
ASSEATPRDRGRPDTQY
>TRBV28|many|TRBJ2-1
ASSFRRGSGINEQF
>TRBV2|-|TRBJ2-5
ASSAGLAGGNQETQY
>TRBV4-3|many|TRBJ1-4
ASSQDQLTTAGAIGGLF
>TRBV28|few|TRBJ2-2
ASSVASGELF
>TRBV29-1|-|TRBJ2-7
SVGGTSVGSSYEQY
>TRBV28|-|TRBJ2-7
ASSFVDEQY
>TRBV5-1|-|TRBJ2-2
ASSLEAGILAGELF
>TRBV19|-|TRBJ1-5
ASLPPGMRNQPQH
>TRBV25-1|-|TRBJ1-4
ASSSQQEATNEKLF
>TRBV4-1|-|TRBJ2-1
ASSARLARANQQF
>TRBV19|few|TRBJ2-5
ASGRTGLQETQY
>TRBV6-6|-|TRBJ2-7
ASSYGLYEQY
>TRBV19|few|TRBJ2-7
ARLAGVREQY
>TRBV7-2|-|TRBJ2-1
ASSLGVGISSYNEQF
>TRBV5-1|-|TRBJ1-2
ASSLAARFLYGYT
>TRBV10-2|few|TRBJ2-7
ATTPQGARSEQY
>TRBV28|-|TRBJ1-5
ASTRSVSNQPQH
>TRBV27|-|TRBJ1-1
ASSRDRSMNTEAF
>TRBV18|once|TRBJ2-4
ASSPPELTKNIQY
>TRBV15|few|TRBJ1-5
ATSPDRVSNQPQH
>TRBV10-2|few|TRBJ2-1
ASSPTSRDEQF
>TRBV10-1|-|TRBJ1-2
ASSESTEFHGYT
>TRBV9|-|TRBJ2-7
ASSVALGHEQY
>TRBV10-2|once|TRBJ2-2
ASSGNIVGELF
>TRBV10-2|once|TRBJ2-5
ASSESGIQETQY